Given below is one TCR beta chain in context. The method was immunoSEQ multiplex PCR; TCRdb's version includes in-frame clones alone and lacks a portion of them. The sample yields around 250,000 clones, approximately 88% seen once. Germline V lookup: CDR1 MNHEY, CDR2 SVGAGI. Trimming removed 4 bases from V and 5 bases from J, with 17 bases in between. CDR3 length: 16 amino acids. This specimen belongs to a study of blood T cell repertoires in COVID-19. Study as a whole: The analysed material was cDNA or gDNA that came from T cells, B-cell-depleted T cells, or PBMCs.

This chain uses TRBV6-5 with TRBJ1-4; tentatively, D is TRBD1 (6 bases). The sample taken for sequencing was peripheral blood. This TCR was sampled from a human donor in a cohort sampled during active COVID-19. The chain's CDR3 is CASSSGTIYQNEKLFF. CDR3 DNA: TGTGCCAGCAGTTCCGGGACAATCTATCAAAATGAAAAACTGTTTTTT.